Listed below are T cell receptor beta chains from one sample, sequenced in a study of T cells expressing NK-cell markers. Following a re-call of the 5' RACE reads, TCRdb has one entry per CDR3 protein and lacks DNA. This sample contains about half a million distinct CDR3 sequences. Sequenced sample: blood T cells: a sorted CD56 or NKG2C T cell subset, CD4+ or CD8+ T cells, or bulk PBMC T cells (not recorded which). These receptors were taken from a woman between 45 and 65 years old in good health. Each CDR3 is given with its conserved first and last residue.

TRBJ2-3,TRBV5-1,CASSPIGLDADTQYF
TRBJ2-7,TRBV5-1,CASSIVGGEQYF
TRBJ2-3,TRBV27,CASSYGGRLKDTQYF
TRBJ2-5,TRBV5-8,CASSWGDRGKTQYF
TRBJ2-5,TRBV14,CASSLRTKETQYF
TRBJ2-6,TRBV13,CASSVTGLASGSALSGANVLTF
TRBJ1-1,TRBV13,CASSLRLLQGARGTEAFF
TRBJ1-1,TRBV3-1,CASSQDDWVRSNTEAFF
TRBJ2-4,TRBV5-5,CASSLKSSGRILNLAKNIQYF
TRBJ2-1,TRBV11-2,CASTTGTRGNNEQFF
TRBJ2-5,TRBV20-1,CSASLAGTVETQYF
TRBJ2-3,TRBV11-2,CASRRTPLAGVTDTQYF
TRBJ2-7,TRBV5-1,CASSLEPSSYEQYF
TRBJ2-1,TRBV29-1,CSVGTSGFNNEQFF
TRBJ1-1,TRBV10-2,CASSGAPRRRMNTEAFF
TRBJ1-2,TRBV29-1,CSVGQDSYYGYTF
TRBJ2-7,TRBV12-3/TRBV12-4,CASSQVARLSHEQYF
TRBJ2-1,TRBV6-1,CASGRTSGGYNEQFF
TRBJ2-2,TRBV9,CASSVGLADTGELFF
TRBJ2-5,TRBV2,CASLSKVVETQYF
TRBJ2-5,TRBV20-1,CSANLRRTLETQYF
TRBJ2-5,TRBV9,CASSVIGFQETQYF
TRBJ2-5,TRBV18,CASSPDGRGETQYF
TRBJ2-2,TRBV5-1,CASSSGLAGVMATGELFF
TRBJ2-5,TRBV6-5,CASSYSTSPRQETQYF
TRBJ2-1,TRBV7-9,CASSLRGDSYNEQFF
TRBJ2-1,TRBV7-9,CASSLGSWASGRTEQFF
TRBJ2-1,TRBV20-1,CSARKGVGDEQFF
TRBJ2-2,TRBV2,CASSRLAEGGDTGELFF
TRBJ1-2,TRBV5-1,CASSARLQQGGYTF
TRBJ2-1,TRBV6-5,CASSELAGKQFF
TRBJ1-1,TRBV5-1,CASSLRGAIAEAFF
TRBJ2-1,TRBV11-2,CASGGEDEQFF
TRBJ2-2,TRBV5-1,CASSLGQGADTGELFF
TRBJ2-7,TRBV3-1,CASSQVVPRNSYEQYF
TRBJ2-7,TRBV6-1,CASSEETSLPYEQYF
TRBJ2-6,TRBV14,CASSQDLIGRGTSGANVLTF
TRBJ2-5,TRBV29-1,CSVVGAQVGETQYF
TRBJ1-5,TRBV5-1,CASSLQGGDQPQHF
TRBJ2-7,TRBV28,CASRDTTVQYF
TRBJ2-7,TRBV19,CASSLLVSVHEQYF
TRBJ2-5,TRBV28,CASSSGTGVGETQYF
TRBJ2-1,TRBV20-1,CSARDLGGVYNEQFF
TRBJ2-1,TRBV6-5,CASSRGLAGVFEQFF
TRBJ2-2,TRBV6-5,CASLRVSTGELFF
TRBJ1-4,TRBV12-3/TRBV12-4,CASSFGWDREKLFF
TRBJ2-1,TRBV4-1,CASSQVRTGGWNEQFF
TRBJ2-7,TRBV5-1,CASSLALRTGGIGEQYF
TRBJ2-3,TRBV28,CASSWTGSTDTQYF
TRBJ2-3,TRBV6-5,CASRGASTDTQYF
TRBJ2-7,TRBV5-5,CASSLGYTSYEQYF
TRBJ2-3,TRBV7-9,CASSPRLAGADTQYF
TRBJ2-1,TRBV12-3/TRBV12-4,CASSMVGAGGRGEQFF
TRBJ2-1,TRBV7-9,CASSITGTENEQFF